These T cell receptor beta chains were read from a single sample in a study of Ad26.COV2.S vaccination and SARS-CoV-2 variants. Some clones are missing from TCRdb's copy, which holds only in-frame ones; the method was immunoSEQ multiplex PCR. Among more than 350,000 clones listed, 75% to 95% were seen once. This specimen consisted of peripheral blood, obtained in a trial of Ad26.COV2.S vaccine versus placebo. These receptor sequences come from a person aged 18-60 years who received the Ad26.COV2.S COVID-19 vaccine or a placebo. Each CDR3 is given with its conserved first and last residue. A D gene is named only where the DNA matches it firmly. The size entry is marked missing in some rows and otherwise reads once, few, many or a size class.

TRBV28	TRBD1	TRBJ1-5	NA	CASRGQGNNQPQHF	TGTGCCAGCAGGGGACAGGGTAACAATCAGCCCCAGCATTTT
TRBV10-3	TRBD1	TRBJ1-1	NA	CAISAQGANTEAFF	TGTGCCATCAGTGCTCAGGGGGCGAACACTGAAGCTTTCTTT
TRBV5-1	NA	TRBJ2-1	once	CASSLGPGNEQFF	TGCGCCAGCAGCTTGGGTCCCGGGAATGAGCAGTTCTTC
TRBV2	NA	TRBJ2-5	NA	CASTRGETQYF	TGTGCCAGCACGAGGGGAGAGACCCAGTACTTC
TRBV4-3	TRBD1	TRBJ1-2	few	CASSQDGTGGYGYTF	TGCGCCAGCAGCCAAGATGGGACAGGGGGCTATGGCTACACCTTC
TRBV12-5	NA	TRBJ2-1	NA	CASGLVLDGSYNEQFF	TGTGCTAGTGGTTTGGTACTGGACGGCTCCTACAATGAGCAGTTCTTC
TRBV30	NA	TRBJ2-5	NA	CAWSSPSETQYF	TGTGCCTGGAGTTCACCCTCGGAGACCCAGTACTTC
TRBV21-1	NA	TRBJ1-1	NA	CASSKEDRNMNTEAFF	TGTGCCAGCAGCAAAGAAGATCGAAACATGAACACTGAAGCTTTCTTT
TRBV11-3	NA	TRBJ1-5	once	CASSLGRQPQHF	TGTGCCAGCAGCCTGGGTCGGCAGCCCCAGCATTTT
TRBV18	NA	TRBJ2-5	NA	CASSRGDQETQYF	TGTGCCAGCTCACGGGGGGACCAAGAGACCCAGTACTTC
TRBV4-3	NA	TRBJ1-2	NA	CASSHMQETSYGYTF	TGCGCCAGCAGCCATATGCAGGAGACCTCCTATGGCTACACCTTC
TRBV19	NA	TRBJ1-1	NA	CASAQVRGGTEAFF	TGTGCCAGCGCGCAGGTTCGTGGTGGTACTGAAGCTTTCTTT
TRBV5-5	TRBD2	TRBJ2-4	NA	CASSSGTSGNIQYF	TGTGCCAGCAGCTCAGGGACTAGCGGAAACATTCAGTACTTC
TRBV4-1	NA	TRBJ2-7	NA	CASSQDRDQNSYEQYF	TGCGCCAGCAGCCAAGACCGGGACCAGAACTCCTACGAGCAGTACTTC
TRBV4-3	NA	TRBJ1-1	few	CASSQDKGLGGAGAEAFF	TGCGCCAGCAGCCAAGATAAAGGCCTAGGAGGGGCTGGCGCTGAAGCTTTCTTT
TRBV6-2/TRBV6-3	TRBD1	TRBJ2-7	NA	CASSIGQGYEQYF	TGTGCCAGCAGTATAGGACAGGGCTACGAGCAGTACTTC
TRBV7-8	TRBD2	TRBJ2-3	NA	CASSLDTLYSGINTDTQYF	TGTGCCAGCAGCTTGGACACTTTATATAGCGGGATAAACACAGATACGCAGTATTTT
TRBV28	NA	TRBJ1-1	NA	CASSFPQGAEAFF	TGTGCCAGCAGTTTCCCTCAGGGTGCTGAAGCTTTCTTT
TRBV28	TRBD2	TRBJ2-3	NA	CASSLSVSGSSDTQYF	TGTGCCAGCAGTCTTTCGGTTAGCGGGAGTTCAGATACGCAGTATTTT
TRBV7-9	NA	TRBJ1-4	NA	CASSHRVTNEKLFF	TGTGCCAGCAGCCACAGGGTAACTAATGAAAAACTGTTTTTT
TRBV7-7	NA	TRBJ2-7	NA	CASSLAPGDEQYF	TGTGCTAGCAGCTTGGCCCCGGGCGACGAGCAGTACTTC
TRBV5-1	NA	TRBJ2-1	NA	CASSSGDSYNEQFF	TGCGCCAGCAGCTCCGGCGACTCATACAATGAGCAGTTCTTC
TRBV5-6	NA	TRBJ2-1	NA	CASSLTGHTSPYNEQFF	TGTGCCAGCAGCTTGACGGGACATACGTCCCCATACAATGAGCAGTTCTTC
TRBV5-1	TRBD1	TRBJ2-6	NA	CASSLEGTGLTGANVLTF	TGCGCCAGCAGCTTGGAAGGGACAGGGCTCACTGGGGCCAACGTCCTGACTTTC
TRBV10-1	NA	TRBJ2-2	few	CANAPGGSLRGTGELFF	TGCGCCAATGCGCCTGGAGGAAGCCTCAGAGGGACCGGGGAGCTGTTTTTT
TRBV4-2	TRBD2	TRBJ2-7	NA	CASSQAIGQLSGTSGNWAYEQYF	TGTGCCAGCAGCCAAGCAATTGGACAGCTCTCCGGGACTAGCGGGAATTGGGCCTACGAGCAGTACTTC
TRBV9	NA	TRBJ2-7	NA	CASSTSTGAYEQYF	TGTGCCAGCAGCACTTCGACGGGAGCCTACGAGCAGTACTTC
TRBV7-9	NA	TRBJ1-1	NA	CASSLTPGTLMNTEAFF	TGTGCCAGCAGCTTAACCCCCGGCACCTTAATGAACACTGAAGCTTTCTTT
TRBV4-3	NA	TRBJ2-2	NA	CASSQAWGNTGELFF	TGCGCCAGCAGCCAGGCCTGGGGTAACACCGGGGAGCTGTTTTTT
TRBV18	NA	TRBJ2-5	once	CASSLTQETQYF	TGTGCCAGCTCACTTACCCAAGAGACCCAGTACTTC
TRBV3-1/TRBV3-2	NA	TRBJ1-1	once	CASSQPGTFPEAFF	TGTGCCAGCAGCCAACCTGGGACCTTCCCTGAAGCTTTCTTT
TRBV10-3	NA	TRBJ2-1	NA	CAISESAGSSYNEQFF	TGTGCCATCAGTGAGTCTGCAGGGAGCTCCTACAATGAGCAGTTCTTC
TRBV12-5	TRBD1	TRBJ2-5	NA	CASGEQGWQTQYF	TGTGCTAGTGGCGAACAGGGGTGGCAGACCCAGTACTTC
TRBV7-2	NA	TRBJ2-7	NA	CASSLLQGYEQYF	TGTGCCAGCAGCTTATTACAAGGCTACGAGCAGTACTTC
TRBV19	NA	TRBJ2-2	NA	CASTTLLTPNTGELFF	TGTGCCAGTACCACCCTCTTGACACCGAACACCGGGGAGCTGTTTTTT
TRBV6-6	NA	TRBJ1-5	NA	CASSYSGSNQPQHF	TGTGCCAGCAGTTACTCGGGAAGCAATCAGCCCCAGCATTTT
TRBV6-5	TRBD1	TRBJ2-1	NA	CASSYSRGQGFNEQFF	TGTGCCAGCAGTTACTCGAGGGGACAGGGCTTCAATGAGCAGTTCTTC
TRBV6-2/TRBV6-3	TRBD1	TRBJ1-5	NA	CASSLDRDWVSNQPQHF	TGTGCCAGCAGTCTGGACAGGGACTGGGTCAGCAATCAGCCCCAGCATTTT
TRBV20-1	NA	TRBJ2-1	NA	CSASGLASGGNEQFF	TGCAGTGCTAGTGGCCTAGCGTCAGGTGGTAATGAGCAGTTCTTC
TRBV4-3	TRBD1	TRBJ1-3	NA	CASSLQGADGNTIYF	TGCGCCAGCAGCCTACAGGGGGCGGATGGAAACACCATATATTTT
TRBV11-2	TRBD1	TRBJ2-7	NA	CASSSGTGDYYEQYF	TGTGCCAGCAGCTCCGGGACAGGGGATTATTACGAGCAGTACTTC